This is a list of T cell receptor beta chains from one sample in a study of T cells in localized non-small cell lung cancer. Sequencing used immunoSEQ multiplex PCR; TCRdb keeps in-frame clones, though not all of them. The sample has more than 45,000 clones; 60% to 85% are singletons. The starting material was peripheral blood, obtained before any cancer treatment. Source of these receptors: a man aged 40-75 years with stage I squamous cell lung carcinoma. Each CDR3 is given with its conserved first and last residue. The D gene is left open where the match is weak. Some rows have no size entry. The others give once, few or many, or a class for an expanded clone.

size	D	V	length	J	CDR3	DNA
.	.	TRBV7-6	15	TRBJ2-1	CASSLGGAFYNEQFF	TGTGCCAGCAGCTTAGGGGGGGCGTTCTACAATGAGCAGTTCTTC
.	.	TRBV19	14	TRBJ1-4	CASRAGRPPEKLFF	TGTGCCAGTAGAGCGGGACGACCCCCAGAAAAACTGTTTTTT
.	.	TRBV2	15	TRBJ1-2	CAREERNSANYGYTF	TGTGCCAGAGAGGAGAGGAATTCAGCTAACTATGGCTACACCTTC
.	.	TRBV19	13	TRBJ1-6	CATSTVGDSPLHF	TGTGCCACCTCGACCGTGGGGGATTCACCCCTCCACTTT
.	TRBD2	TRBV5-1	15	TRBJ2-7	CASSFRTSGVYEQYF	TGCGCCAGCAGCTTCCGGACTAGCGGGGTCTACGAGCAGTACTTC
few	.	TRBV7-9	16	TRBJ1-4	CASSLGTVTTNEKLFF	TGTGCCAGCAGCTTAGGGACAGTCACAACTAATGAAAAACTGTTTTTT
few	.	TRBV23-1	14	TRBJ2-7	CAMMWVGDLYEQYF	TGCGCCATGATGTGGGTCGGGGACCTCTACGAGCAGTACTTC
.	.	TRBV6-4	12	TRBJ1-3	CASSEWRNTIYF	TGTGCCAGCAGTGAATGGCGGAACACCATATATTTT
once	.	TRBV4-2	18	TRBJ1-2	CASSRSNPRTGGNYGYTF	TGTGCCAGCAGCCGCTCTAATCCCCGGACGGGGGGGAACTATGGCTACACCTTC
.	TRBD2	TRBV7-9	17	TRBJ2-3	CASSPVQRGAVSDTQYF	TGTGCCAGCAGCCCCGTCCAGCGGGGGGCAGTATCAGATACGCAGTATTTT
.	TRBD2	TRBV4-1	16	TRBJ2-2	CASSQDSLARTGELFF	TGCGCCAGCAGCCAAGATTCACTAGCGCGGACCGGGGAGCTGTTTTTT
.	TRBD2	TRBV7-2	17	TRBJ2-7	CASSSDGGALKPYEQYF	TGTGCCAGCAGCTCGGACGGGGGGGCCTTAAAACCCTACGAGCAGTACTTC
.	TRBD1	TRBV27	16	TRBJ2-7	CASRPPRRTGSYEQYF	TGTGCCAGCAGACCGCCCAGGAGGACAGGCTCCTACGAGCAGTACTTC
.	.	TRBV10-3	12	TRBJ2-7	CAISPGSYEQYF	TGTGCCATTTCGCCAGGGAGCTACGAGCAGTACTTC
.	TRBD2	TRBV28	13	TRBJ2-7	CASCTTSCYEQYF	TGTGCCAGCTGTACGACTAGCTGCTACGAGCAGTACTTC
.	.	TRBV5-6	13	TRBJ2-3	CASSSGRRDTQYF	TGTGCCAGCAGCTCCGGACGGCGGGATACGCAGTATTTT
.	TRBD1	TRBV6-5	15	TRBJ1-6	CASSPTRGHNSPLHF	TGTGCCAGCAGTCCTACCAGGGGGCATAATTCACCCCTCCACTTT
once	TRBD1	TRBV18	14	TRBJ1-1	CASSPTTGERGAFF	TGTGCCAGCTCACCAACGACAGGGGAGAGGGGAGCTTTCTTT
.	.	TRBV7-8	12	TRBJ1-6	CASSPGISPLHF	TGTGCCAGCAGCCCCGGGATTTCACCCCTCCACTTT
.	.	TRBV7-6	14	TRBJ2-1	CASSLGGKSGEQFF	TGTGCCAGCAGCTTAGGGGGTAAGAGCGGTGAGCAGTTCTTC
.	.	TRBV5-1	14	TRBJ1-1	CASSPLVAGAEAFF	TGCGCCAGCAGTCCACTTGTAGCAGGCGCTGAAGCTTTCTTT
.	.	TRBV6-5	16	TRBJ1-3	CASSSLLGGAGNTIYF	TGTGCCAGCAGTTCCCTCCTAGGGGGGGCTGGAAACACCATATATTTT
.	TRBD2	TRBV2	17	TRBJ2-3	CASSSGLAGGRTDTQYF	TGTGCCAGCAGCTCGGGACTAGCGGGGGGACGCACAGATACGCAGTATTTT
few	TRBD2	TRBV6-1	14	TRBJ2-1	CASMLTGGPFEQFF	TGTGCCAGCATGTTAACGGGGGGGCCCTTTGAGCAGTTCTTC
.	.	TRBV19	16	TRBJ2-6	CASSMGLFSGANVLTF	TGTGCCAGTAGTATGGGACTGTTCTCTGGGGCCAACGTCCTGACTTTC
.	.	TRBV28	13	TRBJ2-3	CASSGAPTDTQYF	TGTGCCAGCTCGGGGGCTCCCACAGATACGCAGTATTTT
.	.	TRBV11-3	13	TRBJ2-7	CASSFYGGHEQYF	TGTGCCAGCAGCTTCTACGGGGGACACGAGCAGTACTTC
.	.	TRBV5-1	12	TRBJ2-7	CASSLARAEQYF	TGCGCCAGCAGCTTGGCCAGGGCTGAGCAGTACTTC
once	.	TRBV5-1	16	TRBJ1-2	CASSLITGATNYGYTF	TGCGCCAGCAGCTTGATCACGGGAGCCACTAACTATGGCTACACCTTC
few	.	TRBV28	13	TRBJ1-4	CASSPGGDEKLFF	TGTGCCAGCAGCCCGGGAGGGGACGAAAAACTGTTTTTT
.	.	TRBV9	16	TRBJ2-1	CASSVGRGALGNEQFF	TGTGCCAGCAGCGTAGGTCGGGGGGCACTAGGGAATGAGCAGTTCTTC
.	.	TRBV13	16	TRBJ1-5	CASSLPPGNSNQPQHF	TGTGCCAGCAGCTTGCCGCCAGGGAATAGCAATCAGCCCCAGCATTTT
.	TRBD1	TRBV5-1	15	TRBJ1-1	CASSPRGRVDTEAFF	TGCGCCAGCAGCCCCAGGGGGCGCGTAGACACTGAAGCTTTCTTT
.	TRBD1	TRBV7-9	14	TRBJ1-5	CASTTGGATHIQHF	TGTGCCAGCACCACAGGGGGGGCGACGCACATCCAGCATTTT
.	.	TRBV6-6	10	TRBJ1-2	CASSLSGYTF	TGTGCCAGCAGTTTGAGTGGCTACACCTTC
.	.	TRBV30	13	TRBJ1-2	CAWSSGRVYGYTF	TGTGCCTGGAGTTCGGGGAGGGTCTATGGTTACACCTTC
.	TRBD1	TRBV6-5	14	TRBJ1-5	CASSRTGEHQPQHF	TGTGCCAGCAGTCGGACAGGGGAGCATCAGCCCCAGCATTTT